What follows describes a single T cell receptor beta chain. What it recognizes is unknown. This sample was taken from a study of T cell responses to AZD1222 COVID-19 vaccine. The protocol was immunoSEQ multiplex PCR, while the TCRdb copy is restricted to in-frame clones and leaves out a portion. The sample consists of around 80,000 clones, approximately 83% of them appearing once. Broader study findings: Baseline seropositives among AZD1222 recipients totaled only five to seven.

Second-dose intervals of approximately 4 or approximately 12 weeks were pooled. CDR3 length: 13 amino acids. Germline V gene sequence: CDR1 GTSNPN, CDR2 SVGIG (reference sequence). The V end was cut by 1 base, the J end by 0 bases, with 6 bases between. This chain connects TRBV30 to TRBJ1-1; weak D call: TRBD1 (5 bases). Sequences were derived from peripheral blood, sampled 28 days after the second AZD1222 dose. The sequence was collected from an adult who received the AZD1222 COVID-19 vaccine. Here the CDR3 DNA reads TGTGCCTGGAGTGCGGGGCTGAACACTGAAGCTTTCTTT. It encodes CAWSAGLNTEAFF.